These 7 T cell receptor beta chains were sequenced from one sample in a study of T cell responses to AZD1222 COVID-19 vaccine. Only in-frame clones appear in the TCRdb table, and some are missing; sequencing was by immunoSEQ multiplex PCR. Of around 170,000 clones detected, 85% to 95% appear once; the ten largest clones hold approximately 1.9%. Sequences were derived from peripheral blood, sampled 28 days after the second AZD1222 dose. Every receptor here comes from an adult who received the AZD1222 COVID-19 vaccine.

This sequence joins TRBV12-3 or TRBV12-4 and TRBJ1-5; 7 nucleotides match TRBD1. J was trimmed by 7 bases and V by 7 bases; bases with no gene match: 7. The CDR3 covers 13 residues. The CDR3 region is CASNPGGRQPQHF. CDR3 nucleotide sequence: TGTGCCAGCAACCCAGGGGGTCGACAGCCCCAGCATTTT.

This clone was found once. The chain uses TRBV2 and TRBJ2-2, with no clear D. V gave up 1 base and J gave up 4 bases, with 4 bases separating them. Per germline, CDR1 SNHLY and CDR2 FYNNEI. CDR3 size: 13 residues. CDR3 DNA sequence: TGTGCCAGCAGTGAAGTCCCCACCGGGGAGCTGTTTTTT. Its translation is CASSEVPTGELFF. The full variable domain, rest sourced from reference TRBV2 and TRBJ2-2, is EPEVTQTPSHQVTQMGQEVILRCVPISNHLYFYWYRQILGQKVEFLVSFYNNEISEKSEIFDDQFSVERPDGSNFTLKIRSTKLEDSAMYFCASSEVPTGELFFGEGSRLTVL.

The rearrangement joins TRBV25-1 to TRBJ2-2; a possible D gene is TRBD2 (6 bases). The V and J ends lost 3 bases and 2 bases respectively, with 10 bases between them. The germline V gene has CDR1 MGHDK and CDR2 SYGVNS. The CDR3 length is 15 residues. CDR3 sequence reads: CASSEMGGNTGELFF. The CDR3 bases are TGTGCCAGCAGTGAGATGGGGGGAAACACCGGGGAGCTGTTTTTT.

V and J are TRBV3-1 (or the pseudogene TRBV3-2) and TRBJ2-5; a possible D gene is TRBD1 (6 bases). V lost 2 bases and J 5 bases, leaving 12 bases between the germline ends. CDR1 and CDR2 from the germline V gene are LGHDT and YNNKEL (reference sequence). This CDR3 is built from 14 residues. The CDR3 reads CASSQSRQVETQYF. The CDR3 DNA follows: TGTGCCAGCAGCCAAAGCAGACAGGTGGAGACCCAGTACTTC.

The V call is TRBV28, the J call TRBJ1-4; D not resolved. There are 12 residues in the CDR3. Trimming left V 3 bases short and J 10 bases short, with 9 bases between. Germline V lookup: CDR1 MDHEN, CDR2 SYDVKM. The CDR3 region is CASSFPSAKLFF. CDR3 DNA: TGTGCCAGCAGTTTTCCTTCCGCAAAACTGTTTTTT.

The V call is TRBV6-2 or TRBV6-3, the J call TRBJ2-1; no clear D. V lost 2 bases, J lost 9 bases, and 11 bases lay in between. This CDR3 has 13 residues. CDR1 and CDR2 from the germline V gene are MNHEY and SVGEGT. The CDR3 nucleotides are TGTGCCAGCAGTTACGTAGCAAGCGTTGAGCAGTTCTTC. Translation: CASSYVASVEQFF.

The rearrangement uses TRBV5-1 and TRBJ2-4; the D is unclear. Germline CDR1 and CDR2: SGHRS and YFSETQ. V was cut by 2 bases and J by 5 bases, with 11 bases left in between. The CDR3 has 14 amino acids. CDR3 DNA sequence: TGCGCCAGCAGCTTTTACTTCTCCGAAAACATTCAGTACTTC. Its protein product is CASSFYFSENIQYF.